Shown below are 17 T cell receptor beta chains from a single sample sequenced in a study of Tregs in tolerant kidney transplant recipients (dated by TCRdb to 2018 to 2020). The library was produced with the immunoSEQ multiplex PCR assay. Drawn from immuneACCESS, this table holds only the in-frame rearrangements with V and J called that TCRdb kept. Clones are partly lost; checked studies trace under half to an unresolved V gene and leave the rest unexplained. The sample profile shows under 90,000 clones; roughly 90% of them were found once. Of the sample, more than 1.5% falls within the top ten clones. Transplants used related donors with nonmyeloablative bone marrow transplantation; mixed chimerism was transient in the human trials. The sequences come from CD4+ T cells from blood (PBMCs), collected 24 months after the transplant. The receptors shown here come from a human patient who received a combined kidney and bone marrow transplant. A transplant means some T cells may be of graft donor rather than patient origin.

This chain links TRBV10-3 with TRBJ2-1, with 9 bases aligning to TRBD2. Germline CDR1 is ENHRY and CDR2 is SYGVKD. The CDR3 runs to 18 residues. After removal of 2 bases from V and 0 bases from J, the junction contained 8 bases not matched to a gene. The CDR3 sequence: CAISEILAGTISYNEQFF. The CDR3 region has the DNA TGTGCCATCAGTGAGATTCTAGCGGGGACAATCTCCTACAATGAGCAGTTCTTC.

Concerning this clone: The junction shows a germline mismatch at one end, possibly a read error. The sample carries other DNA sequences with the same CDR3. This chain connects TRBV7-2 to TRBJ1-6, with D possibly TRBD1 on 6 matching bases. The CDR3 has 15 amino acids. In germline, CDR1 is SGHTA, CDR2 FQGNSA. CDR3 protein: CASSRQGTENSPLHF. The CDR3 DNA sequence: TGTGCCAGCAGTCGCCAGGGGACGGAAAATTCCCCCCTCCACTTT. The variable domain in full, completed from reference TRBV7-2 and TRBJ1-6, reads GAGVSQSPSNKVTEKGKDVELRCDPISGHTALYWYRQSLGQGLEFLIYFQGNSAPDKSGLPSDRFSAERTGGSVSTLTIQRTQQEDSAVYLCASSRQGTENSPLHFGNGTRLTVT.

This sequence joins TRBV12-2 and TRBJ2-3; TRBD2 reflects the table's D call only, with no check against the DNA. TRBV12-2 is shown as a pseudogene. The CDR3 consists of 15 residues. CDR3 amino acids: CASRLISYNADTQYF. In nucleotides, the CDR3 is TGTGCAAGTCGCTTAATTTCCTATAACGCAGATACGCAGTATTTT.

J is TRBJ2-7 and V is TRBV6-6; 10 positions match TRBD2. With V trimmed by 2 bases and J by 4 bases, 2 bases remained unmatched. Germline lookup yields CDR1 MNHNY and CDR2 SVGAGI (reference sequence). This CDR3 comprises 14 residues. This chain's CDR3 is CASSYLAGDYEQYF. DNA of the CDR3: TGTGCCAGCAGTTACCTAGCGGGGGATTACGAGCAGTACTTC.

V gene TRBV10-3 combines with J gene TRBJ1-2, with a tentative D call TRBD1 (6 bases). Trimming cost V 3 bases and J 4 bases, with 6 bases left between them. There are 12 residues in the CDR3. Germline lookup yields CDR1 ENHRY and CDR2 SYGVKD. The CDR3 nucleotides are TGTGCCATCAGTGACAGGGGCTATGGCTACACCTTC. This translates into CAISDRGYGYTF.

The genes are TRBV5-4 and TRBJ1-1; D gene uncertain. V dropped 4 bases and J dropped 5 bases, with 18 bases sitting between them. The CDR3 length is 15 residues. CDR1 and CDR2 from the germline V gene are SGHNT and YYREEE (reference sequence). CDR3 sequence reads: CASSGRRASRTEAFF. In nucleotides, the CDR3 is TGTGCCAGCAGCGGGCGGCGGGCCTCGAGGACTGAAGCTTTCTTT.

The gene calls are TRBV30 and TRBJ2-4; TRBD1 aligns across 9 bases. The J segment lost 8 bases and the V segment lost 6 bases, leaving 8 bases of the junction unmatched. Germline CDR1 reads GTSNPN; CDR2 reads SVGIG (reference sequence). The CDR3 is made up of 13 amino acids. CDR3 nucleotide sequence: TGTGCCTGTAAACAGGGGGCTGCGGACATTCAGTACTTC. Amino acid sequence: CACKQGAADIQYF.

The chain combines TRBV5-5 with TRBJ2-5, with 12 nucleotides matching TRBD2. The V segment lost 4 bases and the J segment 4 bases; nucleotides outside the gene matches: 2. The CDR3 consists of 14 residues. Germline V gene sequence: CDR1 SGHKS, CDR2 YYEKEE (reference sequence). The CDR3 coding sequence is TGTGCCAGCAGCCCACTAGCGGGGGGAGAGACCCAGTACTTC. Translated, it gives CASSPLAGGETQYF.

V and J are TRBV6-5 and TRBJ1-1; D might be TRBD1 (6 bases). This CDR3 is built from 14 residues. The germline V gene encodes CDR1 MNHEY and CDR2 SVGAGI. Between the trimmed V and J ends, which lost 5 bases and 2 bases, there was a span of 12 bases. The CDR3 reads CASSPLTGNTEAFF. As DNA, the CDR3 is TGTGCCAGCAGTCCCTTGACAGGCAACACTGAAGCTTTCTTT.

This sequence joins TRBV19 and TRBJ2-7, with 10 bases aligning to TRBD1. This CDR3 spans 14 amino acids. The trim removed 5 bases at V and 6 bases at J, leaving 7 bases unmatched. Germline values: CDR1 LNHDA, CDR2 SQIVND (reference sequence). In nucleotides, the CDR3 is TGTGCCAGTAGTTCACGGGACAGGGGAGGCGAGCAGTACTTC. Protein product: CASSSRDRGGEQYF.

V is TRBV27 and J is TRBJ2-7; 7 bases map to TRBD1. Germline V lookup: CDR1 MNHEY, CDR2 SMNVEV (reference sequence). The CDR3 has 13 amino acids. The junction had 10 bases not matched to a gene; V was cut back by 4 bases and J by 10 bases. The chain's CDR3 is CASSWAQGDRQYF. The CDR3 DNA reads as TGTGCCAGCAGTTGGGCTCAGGGGGACAGACAGTACTTC.

On this clone: Within the sample, other DNA sequences also encode this same CDR3. The chain links TRBV15 to TRBJ2-5; 7 bases align to TRBD1. Germline loops: CDR1 LNHNV, CDR2 YYDKDF (reference sequence). V was clipped by 0 bases and J by 5 bases; unmatched bases: 6. The CDR3 loop spans 15 amino acids. CDR3 in amino acids: CATSRDPGQQETQYF. As DNA, the CDR3 is TGTGCCACCAGCAGAGACCCGGGACAGCAGGAGACCCAGTACTTC.

The V call is TRBV7-9, the J call TRBJ2-3, with TRBD1 matching over 7 bases. The V gene end was trimmed by 5 bases and the J gene end by 1 base; junction bases not matched to a gene: 6. Germline assignment: CDR1 SEHNR and CDR2 FQNEAQ (reference sequence). This CDR3 comprises 15 residues. CDR3 region: CASSDRDPRTDTQYF. CDR3 coding DNA: TGTGCCAGCAGCGACAGGGACCCCCGCACAGATACGCAGTATTTT.

This rearrangement joins TRBV30 to TRBJ1-5, with no clear D. The V gene's germline CDR1 is GTSNPN and CDR2 SVGIG (reference sequence). Trimming took off 1 base at V and 0 bases at J, with 10 bases between the two ends. The CDR3 totals 15 residues. The CDR3 protein is CAWSDSLYSNQPQHF. In nucleotides, the CDR3 is TGTGCCTGGAGTGACAGTCTGTATAGCAATCAGCCCCAGCATTTT.

The chain links TRBV5-1 to TRBJ2-7; the match to TRBD1 covers 9 bases. This CDR3 spans 14 amino acids. CDR1 SGHRS and CDR2 YFSETQ come from the germline V gene. The V gene end was trimmed by 4 bases and the J gene end by 2 bases; junction bases not matched to a gene: 4. This chain's CDR3 is CASSVWTGAYEQYF. CDR3 in DNA: TGCGCCAGCAGCGTATGGACAGGGGCCTACGAGCAGTACTTC.

The chain joins TRBV30 to TRBJ2-7; D may be TRBD2 (5 bases). The CDR3 has 14 amino acids. V was clipped by 2 bases and J by 1 base, with 12 bases between them. Germline V gene lookup returns CDR1 GTSNPN and CDR2 SVGIG (reference sequence). Here the CDR3 reads CAWSFAGQSYEQYF. CDR3 bases: TGTGCCTGGAGTTTCGCGGGCCAGTCCTACGAGCAGTACTTC.

The chain joins TRBV30 to TRBJ1-5; 9 bases fit TRBD1. Germline-derived CDR1 and CDR2 are GTSNPN and SVGIG (reference sequence). With V trimmed by 3 bases and J by 5 bases, 2 bases remained unmatched. The CDR3 loop spans 13 amino acids. CDR3 amino acids: CAWSNRGHQPQHF. The DNA for the CDR3 is TGTGCCTGGAGCAACAGGGGGCATCAGCCCCAGCATTTT.